Described below is a single TCR beta chain sequence and its context. The data originate from a study of blood T cell repertoires in COVID-19. Study-wide background: COVID-19 samples, acute and convalescent, were from the United States, Italy and Spain. Sources were T cells, B-cell-depleted T cells, or PBMCs; the material itself was cDNA or gDNA.

The junction had 4 bases not matched to a gene; V was cut back by 1 base and J by 7 bases. The CDR3 loop spans 15 amino acids. CDR1 is MNHNS and CDR2 is SASEGT in the germline V gene. In the original processing: Quantification of nucleated cells was approximated via reference gene primer amplification. TCRdb keeps only in-frame clones here, not all; method: immunoSEQ multiplex PCR. The V and J calls and clone size come from that table; D and trimming were worked out from the DNA. This sample yields 200,000 to 250,000 clones, of which around 81% are seen a single time; 5% to 8% belongs to the top ten.

The receptor was isolated from a woman aged 60 to 75 with active or convalescent COVID-19. The sample comprised peripheral blood. The gene calls are TRBV6-1 and TRBJ1-4; 9 nucleotides align to TRBD1. The CDR3 DNA is TGTGCCAGCAGTGAAGTTGGGACAGGGCTTGAAAAACTGTTTTTT. Its translation is CASSEVGTGLEKLFF.